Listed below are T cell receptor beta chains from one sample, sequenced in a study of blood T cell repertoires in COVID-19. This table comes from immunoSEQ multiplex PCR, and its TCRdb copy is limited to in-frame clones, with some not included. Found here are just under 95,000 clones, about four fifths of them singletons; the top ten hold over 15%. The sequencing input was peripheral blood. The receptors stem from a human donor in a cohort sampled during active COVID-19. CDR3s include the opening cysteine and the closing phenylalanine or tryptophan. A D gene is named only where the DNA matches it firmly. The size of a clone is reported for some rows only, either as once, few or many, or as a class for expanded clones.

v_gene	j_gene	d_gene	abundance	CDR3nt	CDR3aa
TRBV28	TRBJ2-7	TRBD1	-	TGTGCCAGCAGTTTTGTACCGGGACAGACATTCTCCTACGAGCAGTACTTC	CASSFVPGQTFSYEQYF
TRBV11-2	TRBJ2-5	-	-	TGTGCCAGCAGCTTACTGCGGGAGACCCAGTACTTC	CASSLLRETQYF
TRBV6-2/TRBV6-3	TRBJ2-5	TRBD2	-	TGTGCCAGCAGTTCAGCGGGAACATACCAAGAGACCCAGTACTTC	CASSSAGTYQETQYF
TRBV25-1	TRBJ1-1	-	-	TGTGCCAGCACTGGGTCGGGGTTCACTGAAGCTTTCTTT	CASTGSGFTEAFF
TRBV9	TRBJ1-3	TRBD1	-	TGTGCCAGCGGACGGGACAGGGGCAACACCATATATTTT	CASGRDRGNTIYF
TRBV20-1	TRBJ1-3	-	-	TGCAGTGCTAGTAAGGGAGACTCTGGAAACACCATATATTTT	CSASKGDSGNTIYF
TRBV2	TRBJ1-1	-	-	TGTGCCAGCAGTGAACAGGGGAACACTGAAGCTTTCTTT	CASSEQGNTEAFF
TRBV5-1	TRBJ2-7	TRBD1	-	TGCGCCAGCAAGAGGGGGACAGATTACGAGCAGTACTTC	CASKRGTDYEQYF
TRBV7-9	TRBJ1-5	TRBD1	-	TGTGCCAGCAGCCCGACAGGGGTGGATAGCAATCAGCCCCAGCATTTT	CASSPTGVDSNQPQHF
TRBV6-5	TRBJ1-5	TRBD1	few	TGTGCCAGCAGTTACATACAGGGGGCCGATCAGCCCCAGCATTTT	CASSYIQGADQPQHF
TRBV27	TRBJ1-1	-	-	TGTGCCAGCAAACCCGACAGGATGAACACTGAAGCTTTCTTT	CASKPDRMNTEAFF
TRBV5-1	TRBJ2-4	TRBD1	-	TGCGCCAGCAGCTTTGGGGACAGGGGGCCGGAAAACATTCAGTACTTC	CASSFGDRGPENIQYF
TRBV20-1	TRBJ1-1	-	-	TGCAGTTCCAGGGGTGGGACTGAAGCTTTCTTT	CSSRGGTEAFF
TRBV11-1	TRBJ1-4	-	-	TGTGCCAGCAGCTTAAGCCGGAGTAATGAAAAACTGTTTTTT	CASSLSRSNEKLFF
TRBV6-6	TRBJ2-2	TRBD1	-	TGTGCCAGCATAGGGACAGAGAACACCGGGGAGCTGTTTTTT	CASIGTENTGELFF
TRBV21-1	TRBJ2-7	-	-	TGTGCCAGCAGCAAAAGAGACCGAGGCTCCTACGAGCAGTACTTC	CASSKRDRGSYEQYF
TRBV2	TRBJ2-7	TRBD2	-	TGTGCCAGCAGCACGGGGGGTCTAGGAGAGCAGTACTTC	CASSTGGLGEQYF
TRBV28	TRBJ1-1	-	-	TGTGCCAGCAAGCTGGGGGGGGTTGGGAACACTGAAGCTTTCTTT	CASKLGGVGNTEAFF
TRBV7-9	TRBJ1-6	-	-	TGTGCCAGCAGCTTAGCTAACTCCTATAATTCACCCCTCCACTTT	CASSLANSYNSPLHF
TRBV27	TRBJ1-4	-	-	TGTGCCAGCAGTCCTAGGGGAGGCACTAATGAAAAACTGTTTTTT	CASSPRGGTNEKLFF
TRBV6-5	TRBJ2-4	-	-	TGTGCCAGCACAGAGGGCACGGCCAAAAACATTCAGTACTTC	CASTEGTAKNIQYF
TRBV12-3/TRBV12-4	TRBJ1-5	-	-	TGTGCCAGCAGTTTGGAATCTAGGCCCCAGCATTTT	CASSLESRPQHF
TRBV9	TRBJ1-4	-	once	TGTGCCAGCAGCGTAGATGGGGAGAATGAAAAACTGTTTTTT	CASSVDGENEKLFF
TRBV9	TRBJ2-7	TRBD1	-	TGTGCCAGCAGCGTGGGACAGGGGGTGTACGAGCAGTACTTC	CASSVGQGVYEQYF
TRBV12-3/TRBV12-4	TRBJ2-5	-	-	TGTGCCAGCAGTTTGGGGCAGCAAGAGACCCAGTACTTC	CASSLGQQETQYF
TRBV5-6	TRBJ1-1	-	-	TGTGCCAGCAGCCTGACTTTGGCTCCAAGTTGGTACTCGACTGAAGCTTTCTTT	CASSLTLAPSWYSTEAFF
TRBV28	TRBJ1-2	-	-	TGTGCCAGCAGTTTGCCAGGCTATGGCTACACCTTC	CASSLPGYGYTF
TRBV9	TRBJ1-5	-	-	TGTGCCAGCAGCGTAGGGGAAGGGGGTCAGCCCCAGCATTTT	CASSVGEGGQPQHF
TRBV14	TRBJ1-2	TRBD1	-	TGTGCCAGCAGCCAACCCGGGACAGGGAACTATGGCTACACCTTC	CASSQPGTGNYGYTF
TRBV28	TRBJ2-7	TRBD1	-	TGTGCCAGCTATGGGACAGGGTCCTACGAGCAGTACTTC	CASYGTGSYEQYF
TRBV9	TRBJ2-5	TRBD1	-	TGTGCCAGCAGCGTAGAGGGGGCCGGGACCCAGTACTTC	CASSVEGAGTQYF
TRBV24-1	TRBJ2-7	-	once	TGTGCCACCAGTGTTTTGGACAGCGTCTACGAGCAGTACTTC	CATSVLDSVYEQYF
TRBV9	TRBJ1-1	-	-	TGTGCCAGCAGCGTAGGGGGCTGGCGCACTGAAGCTTTCTTT	CASSVGGWRTEAFF
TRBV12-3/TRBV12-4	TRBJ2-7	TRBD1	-	TGTGCCAGCAGTCCACAGGGGCGCTACGAGCAGTACTTC	CASSPQGRYEQYF
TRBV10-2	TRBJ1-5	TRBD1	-	TGCGCCAGCAGCGGGACAGTCAATCAGCCCCAGCATTTT	CASSGTVNQPQHF
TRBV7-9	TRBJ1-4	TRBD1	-	TGTGCCAGCAGCCCCGGGGACAGGGAGGGCGAAAAACTGTTTTTT	CASSPGDREGEKLFF
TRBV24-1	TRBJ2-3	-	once	TGTGCCACCAGTGACTCGGGGTGGCGGGATGCCACAGATACGCAGTATTTT	CATSDSGWRDATDTQYF
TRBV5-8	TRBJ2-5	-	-	TGTGCCAGCAGCTTGGCCACAGGGTGGTACCAAGAGACCCAGTACTTC	CASSLATGWYQETQYF
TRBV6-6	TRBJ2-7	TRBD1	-	TGTGCCAGCAGTACGGGACAGCGCTACGAGCAGTACTTC	CASSTGQRYEQYF
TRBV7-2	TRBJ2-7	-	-	TGTGCCAGCAGCTGGGAACAGGTTTTCTACGAGCAGTACTTC	CASSWEQVFYEQYF
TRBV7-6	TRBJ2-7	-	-	TGTGCCAGCAGCTTGGGGGGAACGTACGAGCAGTACTTC	CASSLGGTYEQYF
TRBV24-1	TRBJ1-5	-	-	TGTGCCACCAGCCCGGGGTTCAATCAGCCCCAGCATTTT	CATSPGFNQPQHF
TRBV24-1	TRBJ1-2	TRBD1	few	TGTGCCACCAGTGGTCCGGGACAGGGAATAAGCTATGGCTACACCTTC	CATSGPGQGISYGYTF
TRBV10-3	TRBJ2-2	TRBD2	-	TGTGCCATCAGTGACCAGCGGGAGAACACCGGGGAGCTGTTTTTT	CAISDQRENTGELFF
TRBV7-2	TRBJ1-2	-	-	TGTGCCAGCAGCGCAGCAACAGGCGTGGGCTATGGCTACACCTTC	CASSAATGVGYGYTF
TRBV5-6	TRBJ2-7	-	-	TGTGCCAGCAGCTTGGACAGGGTCGGCGAGCAGTACTTC	CASSLDRVGEQYF
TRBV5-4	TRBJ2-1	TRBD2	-	TGTGCCAGCAGCTCTTCTAGCGGGAGGGACAATGAGCAGTTCTTC	CASSSSSGRDNEQFF
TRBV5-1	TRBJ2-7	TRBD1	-	TGCGCCAGCAGCTTGGATGCGAGTACAGGGGGGTACGAGCAGTACTTC	CASSLDASTGGYEQYF
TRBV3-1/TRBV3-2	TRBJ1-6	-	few	TGTGCCAGCAGCCAAGGAAGGAGTTCACCCCTCCACTTT	CASSQGRSSPLHF
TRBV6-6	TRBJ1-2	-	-	TGTGCCAGCAGTTACTCTTTGGGCAGCTATGGCTACACCTTC	CASSYSLGSYGYTF
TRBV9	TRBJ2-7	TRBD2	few	TGTGCCAGCAGCCCTCGTGGTAGCGGGAGATCCGAGCAGTACTTC	CASSPRGSGRSEQYF